One and the same sample provided the 11 T cell receptor beta chains below, sequenced in a study of CD8+ T cells in alopecia areata. cDNA serving as the sequencing template came from extracted, reverse transcribed RNA. The assay was immunoSEQ multiplex PCR, and TCRdb's table has in-frame clones only and misses some. The table records under 350,000 clones, roughly 60% of them present only once. Indicated treatment: oral pan-JAK inhibitor, 5-10 mg twice daily. Sequenced here: CD4+ T cells sorted from blood, sampled at week 24, from a patient treated with tofacitinib. These receptors were obtained from a human donor with alopecia areata.

The chain's CDR3 is CASSQSTGQGTDTQYF. The CDR3 coding sequence is TGTGCCAGCAGCCAATCTACGGGACAGGGGACAGATACGCAGTATTTT. The chain uses TRBV4-2 and TRBJ2-3, with 10 nucleotides matching TRBD1. CDR1 is LGHNA and CDR2 is YNFKEQ in the germline V gene. The CDR3 spans 16 residues. Losses at the gene ends were 2 bases for V and 3 bases for J; bases not matched to a gene: 5.

This clone has just a few counts. The chain couples TRBV30 to TRBJ1-2; D ambiguous. The V gene's germline CDR1 is GTSNPN and CDR2 SVGIG (reference sequence). The CDR3 length is 13 residues. V was shortened by 1 base and J by 2 bases, with 8 bases between the two germline ends. In DNA, the CDR3 is TGTGCCTGGAGTGCAAGAGGGAACTATGGCTACACCTTC. This sequence encodes CAWSARGNYGYTF.

The CDR3 here is CASSWSPGPGAKNIQYF. DNA for the CDR3: TGTGCCAGCAGCTGGTCCCCTGGGCCGGGAGCCAAAAACATTCAGTACTTC. The J gene is TRBJ2-4, the V gene TRBV7-9; no clear D. V lost 4 bases, J lost 0 bases, and 16 bases lay in between. The CDR3 contains 17 residues. Germline assignment: CDR1 SEHNR and CDR2 FQNEAQ (reference sequence).

This chain joins TRBV6-5 and TRBJ2-7; TRBD2 is a possible D gene (5 bases). V lost 6 bases to trimming and J lost 0 bases, with 9 bases between them. The CDR3 covers 13 residues. The germline gives CDR1 MNHEY, CDR2 SVGAGI. The CDR3 coding sequence is TGTGCCAGCAGAGCTGGGAGCTCCTACGAGCAGTACTTC. Translated, it gives CASRAGSSYEQYF.

V usage is TRBV30 and J usage is TRBJ1-5; D is ambiguous. The germline gives CDR1 GTSNPN, CDR2 SVGIG (reference sequence). Trimming removed 0 bases from V and 4 bases from J, with 7 bases in between. This CDR3 comprises 13 residues. The DNA for the CDR3 is TGTGCCTGGAGTGTAGCTGGTAATCAGCCCCAGCATTTT. This gives the protein CAWSVAGNQPQHF.

This clone was detected a few times. Additional DNA sequences in this sample encode the identical CDR3. The chain couples TRBV7-2 to TRBJ2-7; the D is unclear. The CDR3 spans 13 residues. The V end was cut by 0 bases, the J end by 0 bases, with 3 bases between. CDR1 and CDR2 from the germline V gene are SGHTA and FQGNSA. CDR3 sequence: CASSLAASYEQYF. CDR3 DNA: TGTGCCAGCAGCTTAGCCGCCTCCTACGAGCAGTACTTC.

V usage is TRBV7-8 and J usage is TRBJ2-7, with 7 bases fitting TRBD1. After removal of 5 bases from V and 5 bases from J, the junction contained 15 bases not matched to a gene. There are 16 residues in the CDR3. Per the germline V gene, CDR1 is SGHVS and CDR2 is FQNEAQ. The CDR3 coding sequence is TGTGCCAGCAGCCTCAAAAGGGCAGGGGGTTTCAACGAGCAGTACTTC. Residues: CASSLKRAGGFNEQYF.

The table lists this clone with a count of one. The rearrangement links TRBV2 to TRBJ2-2; D possibly uses TRBD1 or TRBD2 (5 bases each). The V and J ends lost 5 bases and 5 bases respectively, with 12 bases between them. The germline V gene encodes CDR1 SNHLY and CDR2 FYNNEI. The length of the CDR3 is 14 residues. DNA for the CDR3: TGTGCCAGCAGTCACGGGACCGGTACCGGGGAGCTGTTTTTT. Protein: CASSHGTGTGELFF.

The J gene is TRBJ2-7, the V gene TRBV14; 7 bases are shared with TRBD1. V lost 0 bases, J lost 5 bases, and 7 bases stayed unmatched. Germline lookup yields CDR1 SGHDN and CDR2 FVKESK. CDR3 length: 15 amino acids. CDR3 in amino acids: CASSQDGTVKDEQYF. DNA for the CDR3: TGTGCCAGCAGCCAAGATGGGACAGTAAAGGACGAGCAGTACTTC.

J is TRBJ2-5 and V is TRBV5-1; no firm D call. Germline V gene data show CDR1 as SGHRS and CDR2 as YFSETQ. Trimming removed 5 bases at V and 7 bases at J, with 15 bases between. The CDR3 consists of 13 residues. The CDR3 spells CASSIEPSGTQYF. CDR3 sequence (DNA): TGCGCCAGCAGTATCGAGCCCTCGGGGACCCAGTACTTC.

This clone was counted a few times. The chain has TRBV5-1 and TRBJ2-6; D is unresolved. This CDR3 has 15 residues. The V gene's germline CDR1 is SGHRS and CDR2 YFSETQ. V lost 2 bases and J lost 2, with 8 bases in between. The CDR3 nucleotides are TGCGCCAGCAGCTTTGGAGATACTGGGGCCAACGTCCTGACTTTC. Its translation: CASSFGDTGANVLTF.